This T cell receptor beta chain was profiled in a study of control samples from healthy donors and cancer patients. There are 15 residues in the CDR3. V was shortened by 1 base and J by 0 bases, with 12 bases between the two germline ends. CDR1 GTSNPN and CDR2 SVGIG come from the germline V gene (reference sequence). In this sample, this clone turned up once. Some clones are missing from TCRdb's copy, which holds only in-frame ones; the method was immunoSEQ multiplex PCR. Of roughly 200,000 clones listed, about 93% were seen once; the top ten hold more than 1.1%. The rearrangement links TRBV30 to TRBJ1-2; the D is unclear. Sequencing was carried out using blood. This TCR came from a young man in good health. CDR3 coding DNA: TGTGCCTGGAGTGCAAGGACGAGAACTAACTATGGCTACACCTTC. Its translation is CAWSARTRTNYGYTF.